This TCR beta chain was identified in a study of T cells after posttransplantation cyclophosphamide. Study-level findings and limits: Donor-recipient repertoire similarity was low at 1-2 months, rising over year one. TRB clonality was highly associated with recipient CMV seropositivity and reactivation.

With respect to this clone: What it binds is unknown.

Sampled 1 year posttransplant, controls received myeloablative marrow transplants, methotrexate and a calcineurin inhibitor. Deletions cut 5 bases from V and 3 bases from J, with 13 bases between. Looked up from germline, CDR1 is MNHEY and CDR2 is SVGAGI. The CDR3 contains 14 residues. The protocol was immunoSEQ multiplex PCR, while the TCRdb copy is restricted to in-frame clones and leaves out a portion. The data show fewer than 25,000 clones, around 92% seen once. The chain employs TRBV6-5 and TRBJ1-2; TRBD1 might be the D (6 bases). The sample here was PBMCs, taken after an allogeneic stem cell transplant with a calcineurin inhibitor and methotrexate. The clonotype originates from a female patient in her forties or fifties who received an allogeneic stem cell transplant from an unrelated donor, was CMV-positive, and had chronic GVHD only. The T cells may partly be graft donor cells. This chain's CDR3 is CASSEVGTYYGYTF. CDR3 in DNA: TGTGCCAGCAGTGAAGTTGGGACATACTATGGCTACACCTTC.